The present entry profiles one TCR beta chain with its context. These data belong to a study of blood T cell repertoires in COVID-19. Profiling relied on immunoSEQ multiplex PCR, and the TCRdb table lists in-frame clones only, not all of them. Of 100,000 to 150,000 clones in the sample, approximately 74% were seen once. This CDR3 has 15 amino acids. Germline values: CDR1 SGHTA, CDR2 FQGNSA. Trimming took off 5 bases at V and 3 bases at J, with 16 bases between the two ends. This TCR was sampled from a woman aged 70-85 years with acute or convalescent COVID-19. Material for sequencing was peripheral blood. The chain carries TRBV7-2 and TRBJ1-1, with D tentatively TRBD1 (6 bases). This chain's CDR3 is CASSLPPTGYTEAFF. The DNA for the CDR3 is TGTGCCAGCAGCCTTCCCCCTACAGGGTACACTGAAGCTTTCTTT.